This is a list of T cell receptor beta chains from one sample in a study of T cell responses to AZD1222 COVID-19 vaccine. The table came from immunoSEQ multiplex PCR; TCRdb's copy has only in-frame clones and leaves some out. The sample lists 120,000 to 150,000 clones, approximately 89% occurring once. This specimen consisted of peripheral blood, obtained 28 days after the second AZD1222 dose. The receptors derive from an adult who received the AZD1222 COVID-19 vaccine. Both conserved end residues are part of each CDR3. The D gene is left open where the match is weak. Clone sizes are given selectively: once, few, many, or a class where the clone is expanded.

DNA	CDR3	D	J	size	V
TGCGCCAGCAGTCTCCGGACAGGTCGGGGCAATCAGCCCCAGCATTTT	CASSLRTGRGNQPQHF	TRBD1	TRBJ1-5	NA	TRBV23-1
TGTGCCAGCAGCCAAGTCGTGGGCGTCGCTGAAGCTTTCTTT	CASSQVVGVAEAFF	NA	TRBJ1-1	few	TRBV3-1/TRBV3-2
TGTGCCACCAGTGAAGAAACCGACAGGCCGGTGTCCTACGAGCAGTACTTC	CATSEETDRPVSYEQYF	NA	TRBJ2-7	NA	TRBV24-1
TGTGCCAGCTCACCCTGGGACACCCTTAACTATGGCTACACCTTC	CASSPWDTLNYGYTF	NA	TRBJ1-2	NA	TRBV18
TGTGCCAGCAGCTTTCTATCAGGGGGCAAAATAGAAGCTTTCTTT	CASSFLSGGKIEAFF	TRBD1	TRBJ1-1	NA	TRBV7-2
TGTGCCAGCACACCCGGGGCCGATAATTCACCCCTCCACTTT	CASTPGADNSPLHF	NA	TRBJ1-6	NA	TRBV7-9
TGCGCCAGCAGCTTGGATGCAGGGAAGTCTCAGCCCCAGCATTTT	CASSLDAGKSQPQHF	NA	TRBJ1-5	few	TRBV5-1
TGTGCCAGCAGCTTAGAGGGTGGCTCTGGGGCCAACGTCCTGACTTTC	CASSLEGGSGANVLTF	NA	TRBJ2-6	NA	TRBV7-8
TGTGCCAGCAGCTTACCATGGACTAGCGGGAGGGCCAGGAGCGGGGAGCTGTTTTTT	CASSLPWTSGRARSGELFF	TRBD2	TRBJ2-2	once	TRBV7-2
TGTGCCAGCAGCAAAGCCCGTGCAGGGGGGGTTACGCAGTATTTT	CASSKARAGGVTQYF	NA	TRBJ2-3	NA	TRBV21-1
TGTGCCAGCAGCTTAAGCGGGACGGCCTACGAGCAGTACTTC	CASSLSGTAYEQYF	TRBD2	TRBJ2-7	NA	TRBV7-9
TGTGCCACTTCACCGGGGGGTCAGCCCCAGCATTTT	CATSPGGQPQHF	NA	TRBJ1-5	once	TRBV19
TGTGCCAGTATAGGATTCATGAACACTGAAGCTTTCTTT	CASIGFMNTEAFF	NA	TRBJ1-1	NA	TRBV19
TGCGCCAGCAGCCAAGAGATTCGAAACATTCAGTACTTC	CASSQEIRNIQYF	NA	TRBJ2-4	NA	TRBV4-3
TGCAGTGCTGGGGTCATCAGTGGCTACACCTTC	CSAGVISGYTF	NA	TRBJ1-2	few	TRBV20-1
TGTGCCTGGAGTGTACTGGACTGGAACAATGAGCAGTTCTTC	CAWSVLDWNNEQFF	NA	TRBJ2-1	NA	TRBV30
TGTGCCAGCAGTGAGATCGGGGAGCGGAACGAGCAGTACTTC	CASSEIGERNEQYF	NA	TRBJ2-7	NA	TRBV25-1
TGCGCCAGCAGCCTTGGACAGGCTAATCAGCCCCAGCATTTT	CASSLGQANQPQHF	TRBD1	TRBJ1-5	NA	TRBV5-1
TGTGCCAGCAGTTTGTCAGCTAACACTGAAGCTTTCTTT	CASSLSANTEAFF	NA	TRBJ1-1	NA	TRBV12-3/TRBV12-4
TGTGCCCTGAGTTCGGCAGGCGGGACTGAAGCTTTCTTT	CALSSAGGTEAFF	NA	TRBJ1-1	NA	TRBV30
TGCGCCAGCAGCCAATCCACTGAAAACATTCAGTACTTC	CASSQSTENIQYF	NA	TRBJ2-4	NA	TRBV5-1
TGTGCCAGCAGCTTAGGGGGCGGAACCACAGATACGCAGTATTTT	CASSLGGGTTDTQYF	NA	TRBJ2-3	NA	TRBV7-3
TGTGCCAGCAGTTGGAGCAGGAGTATTTCTGGAAACACCATATATTTT	CASSWSRSISGNTIYF	NA	TRBJ1-3	NA	TRBV28
TGTGCCAGCAGCCAAGTAGGGACAATCGCAGATACGCAGTATTTT	CASSQVGTIADTQYF	NA	TRBJ2-3	NA	TRBV3-1/TRBV3-2
TGCGCCAGCAGTGAGTCCACGGGACAGGGAAATCAGCCCCAGCATTTT	CASSESTGQGNQPQHF	TRBD1	TRBJ1-5	NA	TRBV10-2
TGTGCCAGCAGTGACAGGGATTGGCAAGTTCCCCAGCCCCAGCATTTT	CASSDRDWQVPQPQHF	NA	TRBJ1-5	NA	TRBV2
TGTGCCAGCTCACCAGTGGGTACGGGTTATTCTCCTGAAGCTTTCTTT	CASSPVGTGYSPEAFF	NA	TRBJ1-1	NA	TRBV18
TGTGCCAGCAGTTATAAGGGACAGATCACAGATACGCAGTATTTT	CASSYKGQITDTQYF	TRBD1	TRBJ2-3	NA	TRBV6-5
TGTGCCAGCAGCCCGGAAGGGAAGGGGCGTGAAAAACTGTTTTTT	CASSPEGKGREKLFF	NA	TRBJ1-4	once	TRBV11-2
TGTGCCAGTAGTGCCCAGGACAGGGGAAATTCACCCCTCCACTTT	CASSAQDRGNSPLHF	TRBD1	TRBJ1-6	NA	TRBV19
TGTGCCAGCAGCCAAGGTGGGGTGAACACTGAAGCTTTCTTT	CASSQGGVNTEAFF	NA	TRBJ1-1	few	TRBV3-1/TRBV3-2
TGTGCCAGCAGCTTTGGGACCGATGAAAAACTGTTTTTT	CASSFGTDEKLFF	NA	TRBJ1-4	NA	TRBV5-6
TGTGCCAGCAGCCATCCGAATCTCGGGACAGGGCTACGAGGGCAGTACTTC	CASSHPNLGTGLRGQYF	TRBD1	TRBJ2-7	few	TRBV14
TGTGCCAGCAGCTCCCTTAGCGGGAGCCCCCATGAGCAGTTCTTC	CASSSLSGSPHEQFF	TRBD2	TRBJ2-1	NA	TRBV7-9
TGTGCCAGCAGCTTCGGACAGGGGGCGAGCGGCTACACCTTC	CASSFGQGASGYTF	TRBD1	TRBJ1-2	NA	TRBV7-9
TGTGCCAGCAGCGTAGAGGGTAGATATAATGAGCAGTTCTTC	CASSVEGRYNEQFF	NA	TRBJ2-1	NA	TRBV9
TGTGCCTGGAGTCCGCGGACCTATGGCTACACCTTC	CAWSPRTYGYTF	NA	TRBJ1-2	NA	TRBV30